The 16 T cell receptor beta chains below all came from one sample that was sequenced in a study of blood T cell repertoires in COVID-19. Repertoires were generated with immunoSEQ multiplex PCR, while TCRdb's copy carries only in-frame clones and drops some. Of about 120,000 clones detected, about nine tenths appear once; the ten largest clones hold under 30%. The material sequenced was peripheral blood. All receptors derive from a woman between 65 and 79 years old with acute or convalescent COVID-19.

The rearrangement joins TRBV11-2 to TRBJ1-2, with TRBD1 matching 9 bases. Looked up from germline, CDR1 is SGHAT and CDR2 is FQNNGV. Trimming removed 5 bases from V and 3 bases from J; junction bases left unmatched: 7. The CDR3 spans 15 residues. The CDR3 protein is CASSNHRGPDYGYTF. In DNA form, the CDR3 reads TGTGCCAGCAGCAATCACAGGGGGCCGGACTATGGCTACACCTTC.

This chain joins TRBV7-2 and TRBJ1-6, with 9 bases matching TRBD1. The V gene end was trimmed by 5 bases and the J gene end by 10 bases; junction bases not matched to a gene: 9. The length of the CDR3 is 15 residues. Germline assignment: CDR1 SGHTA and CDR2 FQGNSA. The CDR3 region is CASSIGQGLYSPLHF. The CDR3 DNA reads TGTGCCAGCAGCATTGGACAGGGGTTATACTCACCCCTCCACTTT. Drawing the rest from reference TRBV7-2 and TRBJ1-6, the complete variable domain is GAGVSQSPSNKVTEKGKDVELRCDPISGHTALYWYRQSLGQGLEFLIYFQGNSAPDKSGLPSDRFSAERTGGSVSTLTIQRTQQEDSAVYLCASSIGQGLYSPLHFGNGTRLTVT.

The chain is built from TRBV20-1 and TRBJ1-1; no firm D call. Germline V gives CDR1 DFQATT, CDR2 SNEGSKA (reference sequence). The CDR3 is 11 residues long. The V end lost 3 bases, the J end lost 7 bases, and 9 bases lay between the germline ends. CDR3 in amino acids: CSARRTHEAFF. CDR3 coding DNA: TGCAGTGCTAGGCGAACCCATGAAGCTTTCTTT.

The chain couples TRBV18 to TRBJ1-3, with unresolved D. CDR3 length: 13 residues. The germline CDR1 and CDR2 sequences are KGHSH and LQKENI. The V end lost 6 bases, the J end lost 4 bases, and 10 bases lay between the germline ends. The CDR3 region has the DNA TGTGCCAGCTCCGGGATGGAGGGAAACACCATATATTTT. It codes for CASSGMEGNTIYF.

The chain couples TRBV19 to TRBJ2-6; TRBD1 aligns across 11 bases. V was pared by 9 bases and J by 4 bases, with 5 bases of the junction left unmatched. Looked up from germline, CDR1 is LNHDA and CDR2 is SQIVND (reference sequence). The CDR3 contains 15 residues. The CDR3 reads CASRDRGTGANVLTF. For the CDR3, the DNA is TGTGCCAGCCGGGACAGGGGGACCGGGGCCAACGTCCTGACTTTC.

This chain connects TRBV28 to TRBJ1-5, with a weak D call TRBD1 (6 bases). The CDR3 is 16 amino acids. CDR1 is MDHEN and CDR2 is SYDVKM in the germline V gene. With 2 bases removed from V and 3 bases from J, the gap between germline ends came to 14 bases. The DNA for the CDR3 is TGTGCCAGCAGTTTACCCGGACAGACTGCCAATCAGCCCCAGCATTTT. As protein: CASSLPGQTANQPQHF. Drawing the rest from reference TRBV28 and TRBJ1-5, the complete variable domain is DVKVTQSSRYLVKRTGEKVFLECVQDMDHENMFWYRQDPGLGLRLIYFSYDVKMKEKGDIPEGYSVSREKKERFSLILESASTNQTSMYLCASSLPGQTANQPQHFGDGTRLSIL.

The CDR3 loop is CASSERGGLYEQYF. The CDR3 DNA is TGTGCCAGCAGCGAGCGGGGGGGCCTATACGAGCAGTACTTC. The V call is TRBV5-4, the J call TRBJ2-7, with 10 positions matching TRBD2. Trimming cost V 4 bases and J 4 bases; bases outside gene matches: 5. The CDR3 runs to 14 residues. Per germline, CDR1 SGHNT and CDR2 YYREEE (reference sequence).

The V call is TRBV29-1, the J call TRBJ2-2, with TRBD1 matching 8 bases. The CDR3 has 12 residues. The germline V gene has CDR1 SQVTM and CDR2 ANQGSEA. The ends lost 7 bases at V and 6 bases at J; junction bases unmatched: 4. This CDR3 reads CSAVTGAGELFF. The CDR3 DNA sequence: TGCAGCGCCGTGACAGGGGCCGGGGAGCTGTTTTTT.

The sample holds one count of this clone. The CDR3 DNA is TGTGCCAGCCCCCCCGCGAAAGCTTTCTTT. Encoded protein: CASPPAKAFF. The gene calls are TRBV6-5 and TRBJ1-1; no reliable D call. The CDR3 is made up of 10 amino acids. V dropped 8 bases and J dropped 9 bases, with 10 bases sitting between them. Germline V lookup: CDR1 MNHEY, CDR2 SVGAGI.

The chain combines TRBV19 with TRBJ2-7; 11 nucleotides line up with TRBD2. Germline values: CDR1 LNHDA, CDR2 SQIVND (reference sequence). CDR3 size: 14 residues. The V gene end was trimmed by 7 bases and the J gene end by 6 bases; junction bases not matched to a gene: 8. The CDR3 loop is CASNPSGGFGEQYF. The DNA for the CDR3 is TGTGCCAGTAACCCTAGCGGGGGGTTCGGCGAGCAGTACTTC.

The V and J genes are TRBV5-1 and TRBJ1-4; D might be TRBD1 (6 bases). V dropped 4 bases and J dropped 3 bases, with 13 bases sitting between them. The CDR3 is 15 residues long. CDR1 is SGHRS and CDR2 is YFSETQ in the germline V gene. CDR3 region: CASSVNHRANEKLFF. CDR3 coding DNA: TGCGCCAGCAGCGTAAACCACAGGGCTAATGAAAAACTGTTTTTT. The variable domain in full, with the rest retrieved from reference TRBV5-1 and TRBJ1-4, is KAGVTQTPRYLIKTRGQQVTLSCSPISGHRSVSWYQQTPGQGLQFLFEYFSETQRNKGNFPGRFSGRQFSNSRSEMNVSTLELGDSALYLCASSVNHRANEKLFFGSGTQLSVL.

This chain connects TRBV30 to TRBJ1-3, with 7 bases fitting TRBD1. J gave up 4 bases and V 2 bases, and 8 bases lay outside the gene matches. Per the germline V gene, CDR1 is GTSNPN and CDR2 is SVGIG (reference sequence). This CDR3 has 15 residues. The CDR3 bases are TGTGCCTGGAGTACTGACAGGGTTGGAGGAAACACCATATATTTT. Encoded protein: CAWSTDRVGGNTIYF.

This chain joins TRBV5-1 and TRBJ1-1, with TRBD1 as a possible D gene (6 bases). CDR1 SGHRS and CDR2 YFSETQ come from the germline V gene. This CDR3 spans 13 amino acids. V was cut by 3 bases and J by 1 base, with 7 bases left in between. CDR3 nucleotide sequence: TGCGCCAGCAGCTGGACAGAGAACACTGAAGCTTTCTTT. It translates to CASSWTENTEAFF.

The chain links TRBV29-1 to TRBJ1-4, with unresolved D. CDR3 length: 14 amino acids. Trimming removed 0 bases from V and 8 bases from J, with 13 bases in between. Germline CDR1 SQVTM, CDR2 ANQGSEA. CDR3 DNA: TGCAGCGTTGAAGAAGACACCGGTGTGGAAAAACTGTTTTTT. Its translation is CSVEEDTGVEKLFF.

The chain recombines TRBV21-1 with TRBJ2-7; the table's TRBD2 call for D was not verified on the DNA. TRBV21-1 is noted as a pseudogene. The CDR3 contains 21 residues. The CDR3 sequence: CASSPIYTGTSGGARWSEQYF. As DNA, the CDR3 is TGTGCCAGCAGCCCCATTTACACCGGGACTAGCGGGGGGGCCCGCTGGAGTGAGCAGTACTTC.

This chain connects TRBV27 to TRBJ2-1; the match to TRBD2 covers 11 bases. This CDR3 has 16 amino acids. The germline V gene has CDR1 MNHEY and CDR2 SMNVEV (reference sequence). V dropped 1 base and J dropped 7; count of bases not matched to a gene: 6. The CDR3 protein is CASSLLLAGAPNEQFF. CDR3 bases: TGTGCCAGCAGTTTATTACTAGCGGGGGCGCCGAATGAGCAGTTCTTC.